A single sample gave rise to the 20 T cell receptor beta chains below, sequenced in a study of patients and donors after allogeneic stem cell transplantation. TCRdb re-derived calls from the RT-PCR reads in MiXCR, one entry per CDR3 protein. Of 190,000 or so distinct CDR3 sequences in the sample, 41% were seen once. Sample: blood, either unsorted or a sorted T cell fraction (not recorded which). These receptors all stem from a human donor who was either an allogeneic HSCT recipient or a stem cell or donor lymphocyte infusion donor (not recorded which). It is not recorded whose cells these are; they may come from a transplant donor.

This clonotype has just a few counts. The V and J genes are TRBV12-3 or TRBV12-4 and TRBJ1-2, with TRBD1 matching 8 bases. The trim removed 4 bases at V and 7 bases at J, leaving 11 bases unmatched. The CDR3 spans 15 residues. CDR3 nucleotides: TGTGCCAGCAGTTCGGCTACAGGGGGATACTCTGGCTACACCTTC. Its translation: CASSSATGGYSGYTF.

This clonotype was seen a few times. This chain uses TRBV6-5 with TRBJ2-2, with 7 bases matching TRBD2. This CDR3 is built from 17 residues. V lost 5 bases and J lost 0; bases outside the gene matches: 9. CDR1 is MNHEY, CDR2 SVGAGI, per germline. CDR3: CASSSIGAGANTGELFF. The DNA for the CDR3 is TGTGCCAGCAGTAGTATTGGGGCGGGAGCGAACACCGGGGAGCTGTTTTTT.

This clonotype was counted only a few times. The J gene is TRBJ1-5, the V gene TRBV28, with unresolved D. Per the germline V gene, CDR1 is MDHEN and CDR2 is SYDVKM. Deletions cut 3 bases from V and 0 bases from J, with 12 bases between. The CDR3 is made up of 16 amino acids. The CDR3 coding sequence is TGTGCCAGCAGTTTTTTTAGACCGATTAGCAATCAGCCCCAGCATTTT. Translating it yields CASSFFRPISNQPQHF.

The chain recombines TRBV20-1 with TRBJ1-2, with 10 bases fitting TRBD1. The CDR3 consists of 15 residues. CDR1 and CDR2 from the germline V gene are DFQATT and SNEGSKA (reference sequence). Trimming removed 6 bases from V and 8 bases from J; junction bases left unmatched: 15. The CDR3 loop is CSAPTGGRAMEGYTF. The DNA for the CDR3 is TGCAGTGCCCCGACAGGGGGCAGGGCTATGGAAGGCTACACCTTC.

The chain joins TRBV27 to TRBJ2-7; D gene uncertain. This CDR3 region has 13 residues. V lost 5 bases, J lost 2 bases, and 10 bases lay in between. CDR1 MNHEY and CDR2 SMNVEV come from the germline V gene (reference sequence). This chain's CDR3 is CASSITETYEQYF. Here the CDR3 DNA reads TGTGCCAGCAGTATCACTGAGACCTACGAGCAGTACTTC.

The chain recombines TRBV9 with TRBJ1-2; the D gene is possibly TRBD1 (5 bases). Germline CDR1 SGDLS, CDR2 YYNGEE. The CDR3 contains 15 residues. V was shortened by 5 bases and J by 4 bases, with 18 bases between the two germline ends. The CDR3 DNA sequence: TGTGCCAGCAGTACGGGGCTTATAAGCCCCTATGGCTACACCTTC. Encoded protein: CASSTGLISPYGYTF.

The chain links TRBV20-1 to TRBJ1-5; 8 bases line up with TRBD1. Germline V gene lookup returns CDR1 DFQATT and CDR2 SNEGSKA (reference sequence). Trimming at V came to 2 bases and at J to 0 bases, leaving 6 bases not matched to a gene. The CDR3 totals 16 residues. The CDR3 DNA reads as TGCAGTGCTAGACAAACAGGGGGGGGTAGCAATCAGCCCCAGCATTTT. This translates into CSARQTGGGSNQPQHF.

This chain links TRBV10-3 with TRBJ1-1; D is unclear. Trimming stripped 2 bases from V and 0 bases from J, with 16 bases between. Germline V CDR1 and CDR2: ENHRY, SYGVKD. The CDR3 has 17 residues. The CDR3: CAISERRGVKMNTEAFF. Here the CDR3 DNA reads TGTGCCATCAGTGAGCGCCGCGGGGTAAAAATGAACACTGAAGCTTTCTTT.

This clonotype was found many times. This chain links TRBV12-3 or TRBV12-4 with TRBJ1-2, with no clear D. The CDR3 is 11 amino acids. V dropped 5 bases and J dropped 10 bases, with 11 bases sitting between them. The CDR3 DNA reads TGTGCCAGCAGTCCTGGGTCTGACTACACCTTC. It specifies CASSPGSDYTF.

J is TRBJ2-7 and V is TRBV29-1; no clear D. Germline CDR1 reads SQVTM; CDR2 reads ANQGSEA. V was pared by 1 base and J by 1 base, with 8 bases between. CDR3 size: 13 residues. CDR3 residues: CSVEGDWSYEQYF. In DNA form, the CDR3 reads TGCAGCGTTGAAGGAGACTGGTCCTACGAGCAGTACTTC.

This clonotype was seen only once. The chain joins TRBV28 to TRBJ2-7; TRBD1 matches at 7 bases. J lost 3 bases, V lost 6 bases, and 5 bases had no gene match. This CDR3 region has 13 residues. Germline lookup yields CDR1 MDHEN and CDR2 SYDVKM. The CDR3 is CASSRQGYYEQYF. CDR3 sequence (DNA): TGTGCCAGCAGCCGACAGGGATACTACGAGCAGTACTTC.

The sample holds a few counts of this clonotype. This sequence joins TRBV5-6 and TRBJ2-3; D gene ambiguous. Germline values: CDR1 SGHDT, CDR2 YYEEEE. The CDR3 runs 12 residues. The germline V and J ends were trimmed by 0 bases and 5 bases, with 4 bases remaining between them. CDR3 nucleotide sequence: TGTGCCAGCAGCTTGGGTCGAGATACGCAGTATTTT. Translated, it gives CASSLGRDTQYF.

This sequence joins TRBV7-9 and TRBJ1-2; D unclear. Trimming removed 1 base from V and 8 bases from J, with 11 bases in between. CDR1 is SEHNR, CDR2 FQNEAQ, per germline (reference sequence). This CDR3 region has 13 residues. The DNA for the CDR3 is TGTGCCAGCAGCTTAGGTGTGGAAGGCGGCTACACCTTC. Translation: CASSLGVEGGYTF.

This clonotype was seen a few times. The CDR3 is CASRSYEGQTVYGYTF. In DNA form, the CDR3 reads TGTGCCAGCAGGTCCTACGAAGGACAGACCGTCTATGGCTACACCTTC. This chain connects TRBV21-1 to TRBJ1-2; no DNA check was done on the table's D call, TRBD1. TRBV21-1 is a pseudogene locus. The CDR3 is 16 amino acids.

The V call is TRBV28, the J call TRBJ1-2; D is possibly TRBD1 (5 bases). From germline, CDR1 is MDHEN and CDR2 SYDVKM. This CDR3 has 12 residues. The V gene lost 7 bases and the J gene lost 8 bases, with 14 bases spanning the gap. As DNA, the CDR3 is TGTGCCAGCACCCTTAGACAGTCCGGCTACACCTTC. Translation: CASTLRQSGYTF.

Only a few counts were recorded for this clonotype. This chain uses TRBV27 with TRBJ1-1; TRBD1 is a possible D gene (6 bases). CDR1 MNHEY and CDR2 SMNVEV come from the germline V gene (reference sequence). This CDR3 is built from 13 residues. Trimming removed 5 bases from V and 8 bases from J, with 15 bases in between. In nucleotides, the CDR3 is TGTGCCAGCAGTCCACACAGGGCCGGCGAAGCTTTCTTT. Amino acid sequence: CASSPHRAGEAFF.

This clonotype was observed a few times. The chain employs TRBV20-1 and TRBJ2-2; 11 bases align to TRBD2. This CDR3 region has 19 residues. Germline trimming cut 0 bases from V and 2 bases from J; bases unmatched to any gene: 11. Germline V CDR1 and CDR2: DFQATT, SNEGSKA (reference sequence). CDR3: CSAREPGLAELINTGELFF. CDR3 in DNA: TGCAGTGCTAGAGAACCGGGACTAGCGGAATTGATTAACACCGGGGAGCTGTTTTTT.

This clonotype was observed a few times. The chain couples TRBV6-4 to TRBJ2-2; 9 bases are shared with TRBD2. The CDR3 is 14 amino acids. The germline V gene has CDR1 MRHNA and CDR2 SNTAGT. The V gene end was trimmed by 7 bases and the J gene end by 5 bases; junction bases not matched to a gene: 5. In DNA form, the CDR3 reads TGTGCCAGCATTCTAGCGGGACGGACCGGGGAGCTGTTTTTT. Translation gives CASILAGRTGELFF.

The sample holds one count of this clonotype. The V and J genes are TRBV12-3 or TRBV12-4 and TRBJ1-6, with D perhaps TRBD1 (5 bases). Trimming pared 6 bases from V and 11 bases from J, leaving 23 bases between. This CDR3 has 16 residues. The CDR3 region has the DNA TGTGCCAGCAGCCAGTACTCGTCAGGGCCGAGCCCACCCCTCCACTTT. Its translation is CASSQYSSGPSPPLHF.

The chain uses TRBV6-5 and TRBJ2-6, with D unclear. Deletions cut 6 bases from V and 1 base from J, with 4 bases between. Germline V gene data show CDR1 as MNHEY and CDR2 as SVGAGI. This CDR3 has 13 residues. CDR3 residues: CASRYSGANVLTF. CDR3 bases: TGTGCCAGCAGGTATTCTGGGGCCAACGTCCTGACTTTC.